Listed below are T cell receptor beta chains from one sample, sequenced in a study of blood T cell repertoires in COVID-19. TCRdb's table, derived via immunoSEQ multiplex PCR, lists solely in-frame clones and lacks some. The repertoire holds about 300,000 clones, roughly 91% seen once, with 1.5% to 2% in the top ten. Sequences were obtained from peripheral blood. These receptors all come from a woman in her twenties or thirties with COVID-19, enrolled during active disease. Each CDR3 is given with its conserved first and last residue. The order of the fields is V gene, J gene, D gene, clone size, CDR3 protein, CDR3 DNA. A D gene is named only where the DNA matches it firmly. Where a row states a size, it is once, few, many or the class of an expanded clone; other rows omit it.

TRBV3-1/TRBV3-2	TRBJ2-3	TRBD2	NA	CASSRGIQGSGGAFKQYF	TGTGCCAGCAGCCGAGGGATCCAAGGAAGCGGGGGGGCCTTTAAGCAGTATTTT
TRBV30	TRBJ2-1	NA	once	CAWSSGSTPVWNEQFF	TGTGCCTGGAGTTCAGGGTCCACACCCGTATGGAATGAGCAGTTCTTC
TRBV6-5	TRBJ1-4	TRBD1	NA	CASSSLTGQGEKLFF	TGTGCCAGCAGTTCCCTGACAGGGCAAGGCGAAAAACTGTTTTTT
TRBV2	TRBJ1-4	NA	NA	CASNTLSGEKLFF	TGTGCCAGCAATACCCTAAGCGGTGAAAAACTGTTTTTT
TRBV18	TRBJ1-6	NA	few	CASGPTENSPLHF	TGTGCCAGCGGACCGACAGAAAATTCACCCCTCCACTTT
TRBV5-1	TRBJ2-1	NA	NA	CASSRDKYWNEQFF	TGCGCCAGCAGCCGGGACAAGTATTGGAATGAGCAGTTCTTC
TRBV20-1	TRBJ2-7	NA	NA	CSASPPNSNVEQYF	TGCAGTGCTAGTCCCCCAAATTCAAATGTCGAGCAGTACTTC
TRBV6-6	TRBJ1-1	TRBD1	once	CASSPRTGENSLPEAFF	TGTGCCAGCAGTCCCCGGACAGGGGAGAACTCCTTACCTGAAGCTTTCTTT
TRBV4-2	TRBJ1-1	NA	NA	CASSQSSQHNTEAFF	TGTGCCAGCAGCCAATCCTCACAACACAACACTGAAGCTTTCTTT
TRBV29-1	TRBJ1-4	TRBD1	NA	CSVEGTGFEKLFF	TGCAGCGTTGAAGGGACAGGTTTTGAAAAACTGTTTTTT
TRBV6-1	TRBJ1-5	NA	NA	CASSEMGAGNQPQHF	TGTGCCAGCAGTGAAATGGGAGCGGGCAATCAGCCCCAGCATTTT
TRBV24-1	TRBJ2-1	TRBD1	NA	CATSGWDSPNEQFF	TGTGCCACCAGTGGTTGGGACAGCCCCAATGAGCAGTTCTTC
TRBV3-1/TRBV3-2	TRBJ1-1	NA	once	CASSQGSRGTEAFF	TGTGCCAGCAGCCAAGGCTCGAGAGGAACTGAAGCTTTCTTT
TRBV4-1	TRBJ1-5	NA	NA	CASSFKDSRNQPQHF	TGCGCCAGCAGCTTTAAGGACAGTCGCAATCAGCCCCAGCATTTT
TRBV18	TRBJ1-4	NA	NA	CASSPLVTPGEKLFF	TGTGCCAGCTCACCACTTGTGACCCCCGGGGAAAAACTGTTTTTT
TRBV7-9	TRBJ1-2	NA	NA	CASSLDVSGPGGYTF	TGTGCCAGCAGCTTAGACGTTTCAGGGCCCGGCGGCTACACCTTC
TRBV6-2/TRBV6-3	TRBJ2-2	NA	NA	CASSYLRNTGELFF	TGTGCCAGCAGTTACCTCAGGAACACCGGGGAGCTGTTTTTT
TRBV27	TRBJ2-5	TRBD2	NA	CASRGDRTSGDQETQYF	TGTGCCAGCAGGGGGGATCGGACTAGCGGAGACCAAGAGACCCAGTACTTC
TRBV19	TRBJ1-1	TRBD1	NA	CASSKGQGNTEAFF	TGTGCCAGTAGTAAGGGACAGGGGAATACTGAAGCTTTCTTT
TRBV27	TRBJ1-6	NA	NA	CASSLSSGGANYSPLHF	TGTGCCAGCAGTTTAAGTTCTGGGGGGGCGAATTATTCACCCCTCCACTTT
TRBV3-1/TRBV3-2	TRBJ1-2	NA	few	CASKGGLWDYGYTF	TGTGCCAGCAAGGGAGGGCTTTGGGACTATGGCTACACCTTC
TRBV4-3	TRBJ2-1	TRBD2	NA	CASSPDPINPGLINEQFF	TGCGCCAGCAGCCCCGACCCTATTAACCCGGGACTAATAAATGAGCAGTTCTTC
TRBV3-1/TRBV3-2	TRBJ1-2	NA	NA	CASSQGWGRGNYGYTF	TGTGCCAGCAGCCAAGGCTGGGGTCGGGGTAACTATGGCTACACCTTC
TRBV3-1/TRBV3-2	TRBJ2-1	NA	NA	CASSQGLPGNNEQFF	TGTGCCAGCAGCCAAGGACTCCCCGGGAACAATGAGCAGTTCTTC
TRBV3-1/TRBV3-2	TRBJ1-1	NA	NA	CASSQGGFAEAFF	TGTGCCAGCAGCCAAGGAGGGTTCGCTGAAGCTTTCTTT
TRBV7-3	TRBJ1-2	NA	NA	CASSLVGAASGYTF	TGTGCCAGCAGCTTAGTTGGGGCTGCGAGTGGCTACACCTTC
TRBV21-1	TRBJ1-6	NA	NA	CASGGARGHF	TGTGCCAGCGGGGGGGCCCGGGGCCACTTT
TRBV3-1/TRBV3-2	TRBJ1-2	TRBD1	NA	CASSQTGTHGYTF	TGTGCCAGCAGTCAGACAGGGACCCATGGCTACACCTTC
TRBV7-2	TRBJ1-4	NA	few	CASSSPKAGEKLFF	TGTGCCAGCAGCTCCCCCAAGGCGGGTGAAAAACTGTTTTTT
TRBV4-1	TRBJ1-1	NA	NA	CASSQEPGAGDTEAFF	TGCGCCAGCAGCCAAGAACCAGGGGCTGGCGACACTGAAGCTTTCTTT
TRBV4-1	TRBJ1-6	TRBD1	NA	CASSQANRDRGPSPLHF	TGCGCCAGCAGCCAAGCAAACCGGGACAGGGGTCCTTCACCCCTCCACTTT
TRBV2	TRBJ2-2	NA	NA	CASRGEAGELFF	TGTGCCAGCAGGGGAGAAGCCGGGGAGCTGTTTTTT
TRBV5-5	TRBJ2-1	TRBD1	NA	CASSLVLRQGYNEQFF	TGTGCCAGCAGCTTGGTACTAAGACAGGGTTACAATGAGCAGTTCTTC
TRBV2	TRBJ1-5	TRBD1	NA	CASSDFLGGQPQHF	TGTGCCAGCAGTGATTTTTTAGGGGGCCAGCCCCAGCATTTT
TRBV19	TRBJ2-1	TRBD1	NA	CASSVTGNNEQFF	TGTGCCAGTAGTGTGACAGGGAACAATGAGCAGTTCTTC
TRBV6-5	TRBJ2-1	TRBD2	NA	CATTSGGVTFF	TGTGCCACCACCAGCGGGGGGGTAACGTTCTTC
TRBV7-8	TRBJ1-2	NA	NA	CASSSGRGRPVNYGYTF	TGTGCCAGCAGCTCAGGCAGGGGCCGCCCTGTAAACTATGGCTACACCTTC
TRBV6-6	TRBJ1-4	TRBD1	NA	CASSPGTGYSNEKLFF	TGTGCCAGCAGTCCCGGGACAGGGTACTCCAATGAAAAACTGTTTTTT
TRBV4-3	TRBJ1-5	NA	NA	CASSQDSGPQHF	TGCGCCAGCAGCCAAGACTCCGGGCCCCAGCATTTT
TRBV29-1	TRBJ2-1	NA	once	CSVRPGNEQFF	TGCAGCGTCAGACCAGGGAATGAGCAGTTCTTC
TRBV19	TRBJ2-3	TRBD2	NA	CASRESGGADTQYF	TGTGCCAGTAGAGAGAGCGGGGGGGCAGATACGCAGTATTTT
TRBV19	TRBJ1-1	NA	NA	CASREGQGRTEAFF	TGTGCCAGTAGGGAGGGGCAGGGAAGGACTGAAGCTTTCTTT
TRBV6-1	TRBJ2-5	NA	NA	CASSENSLRETQYF	TGTGCCAGCAGTGAAAACAGCTTACGGGAGACCCAGTACTTC
TRBV5-6	TRBJ1-5	NA	NA	CASSFSRVPPGVRNQPQHF	TGTGCCAGCAGCTTTTCCAGGGTCCCACCAGGGGTTCGGAATCAGCCCCAGCATTTT
TRBV5-1	TRBJ1-1	TRBD1	NA	CASSSGSGDSEAFF	TGCGCCAGCAGCTCTGGCTCAGGGGACAGTGAAGCTTTCTTT
TRBV14	TRBJ1-2	NA	NA	CASSLRPHKNYGYTF	TGTGCCAGCAGCTTGCGGCCCCATAAAAACTATGGCTACACCTTC
TRBV3-1/TRBV3-2	TRBJ1-3	NA	once	CASSLTDSGNTIYF	TGTGCCAGCAGCCTTACAGACTCTGGAAACACCATATATTTT
TRBV29-1	TRBJ2-7	NA	NA	CSVLYLREQYF	TGCAGCGTTCTGTATTTGCGCGAGCAGTACTTC
TRBV27	TRBJ1-5	TRBD1	NA	CASSPDRVGQPQHF	TGTGCCAGCAGCCCGGACAGGGTAGGTCAGCCCCAGCATTTT
TRBV29-1	TRBJ2-3	TRBD1	NA	CSAPGQGEDTQYF	TGCAGCGCCCCGGGACAGGGTGAAGATACGCAGTATTTT
TRBV7-9	TRBJ1-1	NA	once	CATSPADLHEAFF	TGTGCTACTTCTCCGGCGGATCTTCATGAAGCTTTCTTT
TRBV28	TRBJ2-5	TRBD1	NA	CASSSDRVPQETQYF	TGTGCCAGCAGTTCGGACAGGGTCCCCCAAGAGACCCAGTACTTC
TRBV7-8	TRBJ2-3	TRBD2	NA	CASSLLAGLAGTDTQYF	TGTGCCAGCAGCTTACTTGCTGGACTAGCGGGCACAGATACGCAGTATTTT
TRBV29-1	TRBJ2-3	NA	NA	CSVEARDTDTQYF	TGCAGCGTTGAAGCAAGAGACACAGATACGCAGTATTTT
TRBV5-5	TRBJ1-6	NA	once	CASSPGGGPNSPLHF	TGTGCCAGCAGCCCGGGAGGGGGGCCTAATTCACCCCTCCACTTT
TRBV2	TRBJ1-1	NA	NA	CASIGGSLPNTEAFF	TGTGCCAGCATTGGTGGTTCTCTACCGAACACTGAAGCTTTCTTT